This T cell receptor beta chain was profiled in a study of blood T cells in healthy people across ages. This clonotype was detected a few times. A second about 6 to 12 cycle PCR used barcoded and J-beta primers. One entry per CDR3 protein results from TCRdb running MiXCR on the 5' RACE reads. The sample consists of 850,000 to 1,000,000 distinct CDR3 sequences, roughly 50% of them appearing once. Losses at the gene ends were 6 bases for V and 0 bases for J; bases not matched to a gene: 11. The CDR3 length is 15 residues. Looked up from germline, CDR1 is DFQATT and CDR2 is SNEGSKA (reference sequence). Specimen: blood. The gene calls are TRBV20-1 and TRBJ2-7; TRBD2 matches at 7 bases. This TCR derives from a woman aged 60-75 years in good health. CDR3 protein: CSAPRAGRNSYEQYF. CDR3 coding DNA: TGCAGTGCCCCACGTGCCGGGAGGAACTCCTACGAGCAGTACTTC.